This T cell receptor (beta chain) stems from a study of sequential checkpoint blockade in melanoma. Study at large: First-line arms were nivolumab then ipilimumab, or the reverse, randomized 1:1. Maintenance nivolumab came after either treatment sequence.

Treatment noted: randomized to nivolumab then ipilimumab (arm A) or the reverse (arm B). Patients had received no earlier DNA-damaging chemotherapy. Here immunoSEQ multiplex PCR was the method, and the copy in TCRdb shows in-frame clones only, minus some. The sample contains around 41,000 clones, roughly 85% of which appear only once. The CDR3 spans 14 residues. Germline CDR1 reads SGHTA; CDR2 reads FQGTGA. Trimming pared 2 bases from V and 8 bases from J, leaving 13 bases between. The chain employs TRBV7-3 and TRBJ2-1; TRBD2 is a possible D gene (6 bases). This specimen consisted of CD8+ T cells sorted from blood (inferred from file names), obtained from a patient given nivolumab and ipilimumab in sequence. This TCR was sampled from a human donor with melanoma. For the CDR3, the DNA is TGTGCCAGCAGCTTACGCGGGAAGAATGATGAGCAGTTCTTC. Translated: CASSLRGKNDEQFF.